These 20 T cell receptor beta chains originate from one sample sequenced in a study of blood T cell repertoires in COVID-19. Assay: immunoSEQ multiplex PCR; the TCRdb copy retains only in-frame clones and omits some. The sample has about 260,000 clones, about 89% seen once. Material for sequencing was peripheral blood. The receptors here all came from a woman in her 50s with acute or convalescent COVID-19.

This chain uses TRBV27 with TRBJ1-4; 7 positions agree with TRBD1. The CDR3 is 14 amino acids. Germline V gene sequence: CDR1 MNHEY, CDR2 SMNVEV (reference sequence). V was clipped by 6 bases and J by 8 bases; unmatched bases: 9. In DNA, the CDR3 is TGTGCCAGCAGGAAAGACAGGGCCCGGGAAAAACTGTTTTTT. It yields the protein CASRKDRAREKLFF.

V gene TRBV5-1 combines with J gene TRBJ2-1; D remains unclear. Between the trimmed V and J ends, which lost 0 bases and 0 bases, there was a span of 7 bases. Germline lookup yields CDR1 SGHRS and CDR2 YFSETQ. CDR3 length equals 15 residues. The CDR3 DNA reads TGCGCCAGCAGCTTGGGGGCGAGCTCCTACAATGAGCAGTTCTTC. It specifies CASSLGASSYNEQFF.

This clone was picked up a small number of times. V and J are TRBV15 and TRBJ2-2; a weak D match, TRBD2 (7 bases). The CDR3 spans 15 residues. Trimming stripped 1 base from V and 5 bases from J, with 11 bases between. From germline, CDR1 is LNHNV and CDR2 YYDKDF (reference sequence). The CDR3 reads CATSRGSGTTGELFF. Written as DNA, the CDR3 is TGTGCCACCAGCAGAGGAAGCGGGACAACCGGGGAGCTGTTTTTT.

The J gene is TRBJ2-5, the V gene TRBV28; TRBD1 might be the D (6 bases). Germline V CDR1 and CDR2: MDHEN, SYDVKM. The length of the CDR3 is 14 residues. Trimming stripped 2 bases from V and 5 bases from J, with 12 bases between. CDR3 bases: TGTGCCAGCAGTTTACCAGGGGCGCGTGAGACCCAGTACTTC. It yields the protein CASSLPGARETQYF.

The CDR3 sequence: CASSQAGGQGVYGYTF. CDR3 sequence (DNA): TGTGCCAGCAGCCAAGCGGGAGGACAGGGGGTCTATGGCTACACCTTC. The rearrangement links TRBV3-1 (or the pseudogene TRBV3-2) to TRBJ1-2; 10 bases match TRBD1. CDR1 is LGHDT, CDR2 YNNKEL, per germline (reference sequence). The V segment lost 1 base and the J segment 4 bases; nucleotides outside the gene matches: 6. CDR3 size: 16 residues.

This clone was seen more than once but under ten times. V gene TRBV18 combines with J gene TRBJ1-1; D is perhaps TRBD1 (6 bases). Between the trimmed V and J ends, which lost 5 bases and 5 bases, there was a span of 12 bases. CDR1 is KGHSH and CDR2 is LQKENI in the germline V gene. The CDR3 runs 13 residues. CDR3 sequence reads: CASSIDRRTEAFF. CDR3 DNA: TGTGCCAGCTCAATCGACAGGAGGACTGAAGCTTTCTTT.

V usage is TRBV29-1 and J usage is TRBJ1-4; D is unclear. Per germline, CDR1 SQVTM and CDR2 ANQGSEA. Trimming took off 4 bases at V and 0 bases at J, with 15 bases between the two ends. The CDR3 loop spans 16 amino acids. The CDR3: CSVALRDTATNEKLFF. The CDR3, as DNA: TGCAGCGTTGCCTTAAGAGACACAGCAACTAATGAAAAACTGTTTTTT.

The chain carries TRBV12-3 or TRBV12-4 and TRBJ2-1; D remains unclear. The CDR3 length is 13 residues. V was cut by 3 bases and J by 2 bases, with 5 bases left in between. This chain's CDR3 is CASSLGPYNEQFF. CDR3 sequence (DNA): TGTGCCAGCAGTTTGGGCCCCTACAATGAGCAGTTCTTC.

The CDR3 region is CASSERRGSHEQYF. In DNA, the CDR3 is TGTGCCAGCAGTGAGCGAAGGGGCAGCCACGAGCAGTACTTC. The genes are TRBV2 and TRBJ2-7; possible D gene TRBD1, 5 bases. This CDR3 spans 14 amino acids. V was clipped by 3 bases and J by 5 bases, with 14 bases between them. Germline CDR1 is SNHLY and CDR2 is FYNNEI.

The CDR3 DNA is TGTGCCAGCAGCAACAGAGGGGGCACTGAAGCTTTCTTT. Residues: CASSNRGGTEAFF. The genes are TRBV27 and TRBJ1-1; tentative D call: TRBD1 (6 bases). The V end was cut by 6 bases, the J end by 4 bases, with 12 bases between. There are 13 residues in the CDR3. CDR1 is MNHEY and CDR2 is SMNVEV in the germline V gene (reference sequence).

The V gene is TRBV10-3, the J gene TRBJ2-1; 11 nucleotides match TRBD2. Germline V lookup: CDR1 ENHRY, CDR2 SYGVKD. Unmatched junction bases numbered 3, after V lost 4 bases and J lost 7 bases. The CDR3 is made up of 14 amino acids. The CDR3 DNA reads as TGTGCCATCAGTGGAACTAGCGGGAGAAATGAGCAGTTCTTC. This encodes CAISGTSGRNEQFF.

The chain employs TRBV6-2 or TRBV6-3 and TRBJ2-1; 7 bases are a match to TRBD2. The J segment lost 5 bases and the V segment lost 5 bases, leaving 12 bases of the junction unmatched. Germline V CDR1 and CDR2: MNHEY, SVGEGT. The CDR3 extends over 16 amino acids. The DNA for the CDR3 is TGTGCCAGCAGTAAAGGCCACGCTAGCGGAGACAATGAGCAGTTCTTC. Protein product: CASSKGHASGDNEQFF.

The chain recombines TRBV7-2 with TRBJ2-2; the D gene is possibly TRBD1 (5 bases). This CDR3 has 13 residues. The germline CDR1 and CDR2 sequences are SGHTA and FQGNSA. With 8 bases removed from V and 5 bases from J, the gap between germline ends came to 12 bases. The CDR3 reads CASGEGVTGELFF. The CDR3 DNA reads as TGTGCCAGCGGGGAAGGGGTGACCGGGGAGCTGTTTTTT.

The table lists this clone with a few counts. This chain links TRBV7-2 with TRBJ1-2; no clear D gene. The CDR3 sequence is 16 residues long. V lost 0 bases and J lost 8, with 19 bases in between. Germline CDR1 SGHTA, CDR2 FQGNSA. CDR3 coding DNA: TGTGCCAGCAGCTTAGCAGGCACGAGGGAGCAATGGGGCTACACCTTC. It translates to CASSLAGTREQWGYTF. Together with reference TRBV7-2 and TRBJ1-2, the CDR3 gives the full variable domain: GAGVSQSPSNKVTEKGKDVELRCDPISGHTALYWYRQSLGQGLEFLIYFQGNSAPDKSGLPSDRFSAERTGGSVSTLTIQRTQQEDSAVYLCASSLAGTREQWGYTFGSGTRLTVV.

This chain connects TRBV18 to TRBJ1-1, with D possibly TRBD1 on 6 matching bases. The CDR3 covers 14 residues. Trimming left V 4 bases short and J 1 base short, with 10 bases between. CDR1 and CDR2 from the germline V gene are KGHSH and LQKENI. The CDR3 region has the DNA TGTGCCAGCTCACAAGGACAGCCGAACACTGAAGCTTTCTTT. Translation: CASSQGQPNTEAFF. The whole variable domain, remainder taken from reference TRBV18 and TRBJ1-1, is NAGVMQNPRHLVRRRGQEARLRCSPMKGHSHVYWYRQLPEEGLKFMVYLQKENIIDESGMPKERFSAEFPKEGPSILRIQQVVRGDSAAYFCASSQGQPNTEAFFGQGTRLTVV.

The chain joins TRBV19 to TRBJ2-3; TRBD1 might be the D (6 bases). This CDR3 is built from 15 residues. CDR1 is LNHDA and CDR2 is SQIVND in the germline V gene (reference sequence). Trimming cost V 1 base and J 4 bases, with 12 bases left between them. CDR3 bases: TGTGCCAGTAGTATAGCTCAGGGGAAGCCAGATACGCAGTATTTT. Its protein product is CASSIAQGKPDTQYF.

The chain couples TRBV7-2 to TRBJ1-2; perhaps TRBD1 as D (5 bases). The V and J ends lost 5 bases and 4 bases respectively, with 11 bases between them. Germline lookup yields CDR1 SGHTA and CDR2 FQGNSA. The CDR3 has 13 amino acids. CDR3 coding DNA: TGTGCCAGCAGCCCAAGCAGGGCCTATGGCTACACCTTC. Translating gives CASSPSRAYGYTF.

The chain carries TRBV15 and TRBJ1-5; D perhaps matches TRBD1 (6 bases). CDR1 and CDR2 from the germline V gene are LNHNV and YYDKDF (reference sequence). Trimming cost V 8 bases and J 9 bases, with 20 bases left between them. CDR3 size: 14 residues. The CDR3 DNA follows: TGTGCCACCTCGTTGGGGGCGGCCTTACGGCCCCAGCATTTT. It specifies CATSLGAALRPQHF.

This rearrangement joins TRBV18 to TRBJ1-2; D is undetermined. The germline V gene encodes CDR1 KGHSH and CDR2 LQKENI. The V and J ends lost 8 bases and 8 bases respectively, with 15 bases between them. The CDR3 consists of 12 residues. Here the CDR3 reads CASAEAREGYTF. The CDR3, as DNA: TGTGCCAGCGCGGAGGCGAGGGAGGGCTACACCTTC.

This chain links TRBV7-9 with TRBJ1-1, with TRBD1 matching 9 bases. Germline lookup yields CDR1 SEHNR and CDR2 FQNEAQ (reference sequence). The V segment lost 7 bases and the J segment 4 bases; nucleotides outside the gene matches: 4. This CDR3 is built from 13 residues. CDR3 amino acids: CASTPGQGTEAFF. The CDR3, as DNA: TGTGCCAGCACCCCGGGACAGGGCACTGAAGCTTTCTTT.